This T cell receptor beta chain was captured by sequencing in a study of T cells in Graves' hyperthyroidism and ophthalmopathy. Study-wide points: The model forecast ophthalmopathy, anticipating it by a median around 6.5 months before onset. Within blood appeared most thyroid clonotypes that had expanded above 0.001.

Thyroid ultrasound and orbital computed tomography, with clinical symptoms and serum thyroxine and TRAb, informed diagnoses. The V and J ends lost 2 bases and 2 bases respectively, with 12 bases between them. CDR3 size: 15 residues. Germline values: CDR1 DFQATT, CDR2 SNEGSKA (reference sequence). TCR beta CDR3 regions were amplified from RNA. HTBI primers were employed in a first-round RT-PCR of the TCR CDR3. TCRdb redid the calling of the multiplex PCR reads with MiXCR, one entry per CDR3 protein. Here the sample spans hundreds of thousands of distinct CDR3 sequences, about a sixth being singletons. This clonotype was detected ten times or more. Its antigen is unidentified.

The chain combines TRBV20-1 with TRBJ2-2, with D perhaps given as TRBD1 or TRBD2 (6 bases each). Sequencing used blood. This TCR came from a woman aged 18 to 35 with Graves' hyperthyroidism. CDR3 sequence reads: CSARWGASNTGELFF. DNA of the CDR3: TGCAGTGCTAGATGGGGGGCAAGCAACACCGGGGAGCTGTTTTTT.